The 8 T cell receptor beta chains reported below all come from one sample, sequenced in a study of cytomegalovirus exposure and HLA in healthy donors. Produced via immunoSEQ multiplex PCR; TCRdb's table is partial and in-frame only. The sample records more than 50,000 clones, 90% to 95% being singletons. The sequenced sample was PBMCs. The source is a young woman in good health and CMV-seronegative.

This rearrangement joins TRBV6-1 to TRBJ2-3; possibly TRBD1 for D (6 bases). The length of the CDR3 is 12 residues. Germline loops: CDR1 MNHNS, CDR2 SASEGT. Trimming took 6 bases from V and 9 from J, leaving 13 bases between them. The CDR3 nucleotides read TGTGCCAGCAGGCAAACAGGGAGAACGCAGTATTTT. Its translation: CASRQTGRTQYF.

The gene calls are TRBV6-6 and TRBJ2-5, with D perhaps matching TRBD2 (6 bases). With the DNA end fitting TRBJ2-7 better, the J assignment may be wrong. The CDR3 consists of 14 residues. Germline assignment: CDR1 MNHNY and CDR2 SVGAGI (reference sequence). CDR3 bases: TGTGCCAGCAGTCAAATAGCGGAGGGGCTCGAGCAGTACTTC. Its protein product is CASSQIAEGLEQYF.

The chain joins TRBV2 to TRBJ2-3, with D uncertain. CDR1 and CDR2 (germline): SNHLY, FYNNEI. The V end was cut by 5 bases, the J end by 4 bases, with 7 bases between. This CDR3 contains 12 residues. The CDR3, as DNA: TGTGCCAGCAGTTTTGTCGCAGATACGCAGTATTTT. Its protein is CASSFVADTQYF.

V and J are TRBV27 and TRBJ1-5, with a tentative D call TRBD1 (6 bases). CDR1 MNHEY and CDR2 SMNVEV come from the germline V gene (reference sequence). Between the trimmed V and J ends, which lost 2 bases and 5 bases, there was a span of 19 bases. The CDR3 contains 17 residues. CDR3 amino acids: CASSLTPFTGNHQPQHF. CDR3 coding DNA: TGTGCCAGCAGTTTAACCCCATTCACAGGGAATCATCAGCCCCAGCATTTT.

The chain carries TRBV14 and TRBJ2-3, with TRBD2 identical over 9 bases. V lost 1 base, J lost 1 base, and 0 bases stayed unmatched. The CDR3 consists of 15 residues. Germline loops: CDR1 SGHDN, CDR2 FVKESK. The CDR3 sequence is CASSQVAGGTDTQYF. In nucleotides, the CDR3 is TGTGCCAGCAGCCAAGTAGCGGGAGGCACAGATACGCAGTATTTT.

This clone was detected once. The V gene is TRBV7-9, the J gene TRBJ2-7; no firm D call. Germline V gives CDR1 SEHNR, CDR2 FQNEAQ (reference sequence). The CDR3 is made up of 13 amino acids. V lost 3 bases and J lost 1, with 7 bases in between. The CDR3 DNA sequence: TGTGCCAGCAGCTTGGGCATTTCCTACGAGCAGTACTTC. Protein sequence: CASSLGISYEQYF. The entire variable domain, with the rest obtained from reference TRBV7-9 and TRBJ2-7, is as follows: DTGVSQNPRHKITKRGQNVTFRCDPISEHNRLYWYRQTLGQGPEFLTYFQNEAQLEKSRLLSDRFSAERPKGSFSTLEIQRTEQGDSAMYLCASSLGISYEQYFGPGTRLTVT.

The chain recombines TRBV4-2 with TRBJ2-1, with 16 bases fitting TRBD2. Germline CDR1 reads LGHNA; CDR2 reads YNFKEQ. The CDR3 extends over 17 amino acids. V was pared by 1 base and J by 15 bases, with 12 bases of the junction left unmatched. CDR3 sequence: CASSQGNSGLAGGLPFF. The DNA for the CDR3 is TGTGCCAGCAGCCAAGGGAACTCGGGACTAGCGGGAGGGCTCCCGTTCTTC.

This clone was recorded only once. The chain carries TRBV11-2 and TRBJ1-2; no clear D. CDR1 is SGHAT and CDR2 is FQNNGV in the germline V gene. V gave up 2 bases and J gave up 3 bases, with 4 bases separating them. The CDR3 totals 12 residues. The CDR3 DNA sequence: TGTGCCAGCAGCTTACAGTACTATGGCTACACCTTC. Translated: CASSLQYYGYTF.